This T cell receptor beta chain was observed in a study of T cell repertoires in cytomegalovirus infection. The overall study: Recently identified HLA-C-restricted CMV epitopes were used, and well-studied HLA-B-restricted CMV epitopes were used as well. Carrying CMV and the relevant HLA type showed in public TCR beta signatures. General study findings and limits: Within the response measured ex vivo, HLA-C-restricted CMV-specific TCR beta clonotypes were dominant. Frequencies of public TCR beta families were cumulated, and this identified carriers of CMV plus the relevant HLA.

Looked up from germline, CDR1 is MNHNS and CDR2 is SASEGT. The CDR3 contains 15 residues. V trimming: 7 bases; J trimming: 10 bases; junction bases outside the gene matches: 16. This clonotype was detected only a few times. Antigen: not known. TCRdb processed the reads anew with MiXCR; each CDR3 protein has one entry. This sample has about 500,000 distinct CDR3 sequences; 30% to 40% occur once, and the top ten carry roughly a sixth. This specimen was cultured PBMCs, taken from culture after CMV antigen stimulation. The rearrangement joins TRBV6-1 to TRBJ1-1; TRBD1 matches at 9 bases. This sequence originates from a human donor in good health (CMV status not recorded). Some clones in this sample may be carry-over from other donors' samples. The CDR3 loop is CASKSGTGNILRAFF. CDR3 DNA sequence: TGTGCCAGCAAATCCGGGACAGGGAATATATTGCGAGCTTTCTTT.